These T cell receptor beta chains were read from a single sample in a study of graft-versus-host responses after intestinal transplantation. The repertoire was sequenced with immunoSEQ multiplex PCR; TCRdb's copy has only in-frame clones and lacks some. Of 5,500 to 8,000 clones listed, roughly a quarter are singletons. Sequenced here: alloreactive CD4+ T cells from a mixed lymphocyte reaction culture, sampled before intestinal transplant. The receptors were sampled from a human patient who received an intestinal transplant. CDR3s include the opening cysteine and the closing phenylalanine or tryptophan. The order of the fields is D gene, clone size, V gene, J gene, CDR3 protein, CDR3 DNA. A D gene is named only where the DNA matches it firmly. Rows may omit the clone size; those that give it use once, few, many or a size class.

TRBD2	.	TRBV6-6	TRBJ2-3	CTSSGSSTDTQYF	TGTACCAGCAGCGGGAGCAGCACAGATACGCAGTATTTT
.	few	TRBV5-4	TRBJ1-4	CASRSQGSGEKLFF	TGTGCCAGCAGATCCCAGGGATCCGGGGAAAAACTGTTTTTT
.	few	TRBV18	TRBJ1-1	CASSPRDGNTEAFF	TGTGCCAGCTCACCAAGGGACGGAAACACTGAAGCTTTCTTT
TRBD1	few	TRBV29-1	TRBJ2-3	CSVERTGANTQYF	TGCAGCGTTGAACGAACAGGGGCGAATACGCAGTATTTT
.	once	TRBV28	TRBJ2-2	CASSPQLRGTGELFF	TGTGCCAGCAGTCCTCAGCTAAGGGGGACCGGGGAGCTGTTTTTT
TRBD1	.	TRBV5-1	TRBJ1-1	CASSLGTGGWTEAFF	TGCGCCAGCAGCCTCGGGACAGGGGGCTGGACTGAAGCTTTCTTT
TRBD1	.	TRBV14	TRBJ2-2	CASRPTGTGITGELFF	TGTGCCAGCAGGCCAACCGGGACAGGGATCACCGGGGAGCTGTTTTTT
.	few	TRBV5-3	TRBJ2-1	CASSFFQGPFNEQFF	TGTGCCAGCAGCTTCTTTCAGGGGCCTTTCAATGAGCAGTTCTTC
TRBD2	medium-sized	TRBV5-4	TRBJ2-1	CASRSGSSYNEQFF	TGTGCCAGCAGGAGCGGGAGCTCCTACAATGAGCAGTTCTTC
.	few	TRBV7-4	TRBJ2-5	CASSPTRGRQETQYF	TGTGCCAGCAGCCCCACCCGGGGCAGACAAGAGACCCAGTACTTC
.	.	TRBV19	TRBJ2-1	CASSILPGQTGQNEQFF	TGTGCCAGTAGTATACTCCCTGGACAGACGGGGCAGAATGAGCAGTTCTTC
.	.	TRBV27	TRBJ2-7	CASSRGTVSYEQYF	TGTGCCAGCAGTCGCGGGACAGTCTCCTACGAGCAGTACTTC
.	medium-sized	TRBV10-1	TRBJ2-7	CASSEGGARSYEQYF	TGCGCCAGCAGTGAAGGAGGGGCAAGGTCCTACGAGCAGTACTTC
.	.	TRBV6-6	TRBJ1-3	CASTPGGGNTIYF	TGTGCCAGCACCCCAGGAGGAGGTAACACCATATATTTT
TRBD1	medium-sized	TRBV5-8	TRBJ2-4	CASSLGGTVAKNIQYF	TGTGCCAGCAGCTTGGGAGGGACAGTAGCCAAAAACATTCAGTACTTC
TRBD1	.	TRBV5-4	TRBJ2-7	CASSPGGRDRVNKDDEQYF	TGTGCCAGCAGCCCCGGGGGTCGGGACAGGGTTAATAAGGACGACGAGCAGTACTTC
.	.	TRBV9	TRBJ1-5	CASSVGGGVHQPQHF	TGTGCCAGCAGCGTAGGTGGGGGAGTCCATCAGCCCCAGCATTTT
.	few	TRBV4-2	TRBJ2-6	CASSQETRESGANVLTF	TGTGCCAGCAGCCAAGAGACCAGGGAATCTGGGGCCAACGTCCTGACTTTC
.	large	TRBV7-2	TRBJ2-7	CASSLVHEQYF	TGTGCCAGCAGCTTAGTCCACGAGCAGTACTTC
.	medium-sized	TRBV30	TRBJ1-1	CAWRGGWLVGTEAFF	TGTGCCTGGAGGGGAGGGTGGTTAGTAGGCACTGAAGCTTTCTTT
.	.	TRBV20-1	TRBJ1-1	CSARIQEAFF	TGCAGTGCTAGGATCCAAGAAGCTTTCTTT
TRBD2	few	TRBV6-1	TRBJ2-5	CASRLTGGPSEYF	TGTGCCAGCCGACTGACGGGGGGACCCTCCGAGTACTTC
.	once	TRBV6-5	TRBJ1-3	CASSYGRGSGNTIYF	TGTGCCAGCAGTTATGGCAGGGGTTCCGGAAACACCATATATTTT
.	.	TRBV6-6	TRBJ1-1	CASSLLGGAMAFF	TGTGCCAGCAGCCTCCTGGGGGGGGCGATGGCTTTCTTT
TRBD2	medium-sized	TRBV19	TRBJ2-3	CASRPWGLAESTDTQYF	TGTGCCAGTAGGCCTTGGGGCCTAGCGGAGTCCACAGATACGCAGTATTTT
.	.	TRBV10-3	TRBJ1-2	CAISEWGTATRGYTF	TGTGCCATCAGTGAGTGGGGGACGGCCACGCGGGGCTACACCTTC
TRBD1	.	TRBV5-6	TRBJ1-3	CASSLPRDREEGRNTIYF	TGTGCCAGCAGCTTACCCCGGGACAGGGAGGAGGGAAGAAACACCATATATTTT
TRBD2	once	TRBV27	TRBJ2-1	CASSPGGSRSYNEQFF	TGTGCCAGCAGTCCGGGGGGAAGTCGCTCCTACAATGAGCAGTTCTTC
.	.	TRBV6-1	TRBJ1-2	CASATGNWGYGYTF	TGTGCCAGCGCTACAGGAAATTGGGGCTATGGCTACACCTTC
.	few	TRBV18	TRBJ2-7	CASSPGAGSSYEQYF	TGTGCCAGCTCACCGGGGGCAGGAAGCTCCTACGAGCAGTACTTC
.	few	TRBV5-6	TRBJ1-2	CASSFTGTYGYTF	TGTGCCAGCAGCTTTACAGGGACCTATGGCTACACCTTC
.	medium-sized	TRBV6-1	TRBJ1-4	CASSESGATNEKLFF	TGTGCCAGCAGTGAAAGCGGGGCAACTAATGAAAAACTGTTTTTT
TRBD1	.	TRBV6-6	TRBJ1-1	CASRRGTGETEAFF	TGTGCCAGCAGAAGGGGGACAGGGGAAACTGAAGCTTTCTTT
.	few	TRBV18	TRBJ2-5	CASSPSETQYF	TGTGCCAGCTCACCGTCCGAGACCCAGTACTTC
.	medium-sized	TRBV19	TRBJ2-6	CASNPGGAGANVLTF	TGTGCCAGCAACCCAGGTGGCGCTGGGGCCAACGTCCTGACTTTC
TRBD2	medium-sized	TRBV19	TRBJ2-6	CATGGVSGANVLTF	TGTGCCACCGGGGGGGTTTCTGGGGCCAACGTCCTGACTTTC
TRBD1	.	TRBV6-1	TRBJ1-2	CASGEAGGRGGYTF	TGTGCCAGCGGTGAAGCAGGGGGGAGGGGTGGCTACACCTTC
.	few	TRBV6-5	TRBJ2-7	CASSYTERATYEQYF	TGTGCCAGCAGTTACACGGAGCGGGCCACCTACGAGCAGTACTTC
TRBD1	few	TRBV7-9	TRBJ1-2	CASSLRGHGYTF	TGTGCCAGCAGCTTAAGGGGGCATGGCTACACCTTC
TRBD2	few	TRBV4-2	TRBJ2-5	CASSLGGTTQETQYF	TGTGCCAGCAGCTTGGGGGGGACTACCCAAGAGACCCAGTACTTC